A selection of T cell receptor beta chains follows, all from one sample in a study of T cell changes during pregnancy in multiple sclerosis. TCRdb's table, derived via immunoSEQ multiplex PCR, lists solely in-frame clones and lacks some. The data contain about 57,000 clones, approximately 90% of them singletons. Material: peripheral blood, obtained after pregnancy. Every receptor here comes from a female donor in good health, enrolled as a control in a pregnancy study. Both conserved end residues are part of each CDR3. The order of the fields is V gene, J gene, clone size, D gene, CDR3 DNA, CDR3 protein. A D gene is named only where the DNA matches it firmly. Only some rows state a clone size, as once, few, many or a class for expanded clones.

TRBV14	TRBJ1-3	.	TRBD1	TGTGCCAGCAGCCAGACCGGGCAGGGGGCTGGAAACACCATATATTTT	CASSQTGQGAGNTIYF
TRBV4-3	TRBJ2-1	.	.	TGCGCCAGCAGCCAAGATACTAATACAGGTAGAGAGCAGTTCTTC	CASSQDTNTGREQFF
TRBV6-1	TRBJ2-7	once	TRBD1	TGTGCCAGCAGTGCTCCGGACAGGGGAGAGGACGAGCAGTACTTC	CASSAPDRGEDEQYF
TRBV7-9	TRBJ1-1	once	.	TGTGCCAGCAGCTTAAAAGGGGGGGCCACTGAAGCTTTCTTT	CASSLKGGATEAFF
TRBV19	TRBJ1-2	.	.	TGTGCCAGTAGTATAGGGACACGAACTAACTATGGCTACACCTTC	CASSIGTRTNYGYTF
TRBV18	TRBJ1-4	.	TRBD1	TGTGCCAGCTCACCACCAGGACAGGGGCAGGAAAAACTGTTTTTT	CASSPPGQGQEKLFF
TRBV19	TRBJ2-5	.	.	TGTGCCACCGGACTGGGGAAGACCCAGTACTTC	CATGLGKTQYF
TRBV6-5	TRBJ2-7	.	TRBD1	TGTGCCAGCAGTTACTCCAGGACAGGGGACTCCTACGAGCAGTACTTC	CASSYSRTGDSYEQYF
TRBV18	TRBJ2-5	.	TRBD1	TGTGCCAGCTCACCTGCCGGGACAGCCCAAGAGACCCAGTACTTC	CASSPAGTAQETQYF
TRBV6-5	TRBJ2-3	once	.	TGTGCCAGCACTTCCCGGGCGGACTTCACAGATACGCAGTATTTT	CASTSRADFTDTQYF
TRBV15	TRBJ1-2	.	TRBD1	TGTGCCACCAGTCGGGACAGGGGTGATGGCTACACCTTC	CATSRDRGDGYTF
TRBV6-6	TRBJ2-6	.	TRBD1	TGTGCCAGCCGCAGGGGGCGAACTGGGGCCAACGTCCTGACTTTC	CASRRGRTGANVLTF
TRBV6-9	TRBJ2-2	.	.	TGTGCCAGCAGTAATCTAGCGCCCGGGGAGCTGTTTTTT	CASSNLAPGELFF
TRBV5-4	TRBJ1-1	.	.	TGTGCCAGCAGCCGCGGGACTGATACTGAAGCTTTCTTT	CASSRGTDTEAFF
TRBV6-5	TRBJ1-2	many	.	TGTGCCAGCAGGCCAGGGGATGTTCATACGGGTGGCTACACCTTC	CASRPGDVHTGGYTF
TRBV6-1	TRBJ2-4	.	.	TGTGCCAGCAGTGAAGAAATGGGGGCCTTTAGCATTCAGTACTTC	CASSEEMGAFSIQYF
TRBV18	TRBJ1-5	.	TRBD1	TGTGCCAGCTCACCGTCCGGGACAGATAGCAATCAGCCCCAGCATTTT	CASSPSGTDSNQPQHF
TRBV7-8	TRBJ1-4	.	.	TGTGCCAGCAGCTGGCCGGGTGAAAAACTGTTTTTT	CASSWPGEKLFF
TRBV7-9	TRBJ2-3	.	TRBD2	TGTGCCAGCAGCTCCCGACTAGCGGGAGGGGCAGATACGCAGTATTTT	CASSSRLAGGADTQYF
TRBV4-3	TRBJ2-1	.	TRBD2	TGCGCCAGCAGCCTGACTAGCGGGAGGGCTCAGGAGCAGTTCTTC	CASSLTSGRAQEQFF
TRBV5-4	TRBJ1-1	.	TRBD1	TGTGCCAGCAGCCAAGAGTCAGGGGGTCGGACTGAAGCTTTCTTT	CASSQESGGRTEAFF
TRBV4-3	TRBJ1-5	few	.	TGCGCCAGCAGCCGTTCGATCAGCTCCGGGGGTCGCAATCAGCCCCAGCATTTT	CASSRSISSGGRNQPQHF
TRBV5-1	TRBJ2-2	.	.	TGCGCCAGCAGCTTGGACAGGGAAAGGCGGAACACCGGGGAGCTGTTTTTT	CASSLDRERRNTGELFF
TRBV23-1	TRBJ2-1	.	TRBD1	TGCGCCAGCAGTCCGCTCGAACCGGGACAGTTAACATACAATGAGCAGTTCTTC	CASSPLEPGQLTYNEQFF
TRBV11-3	TRBJ2-7	.	.	TGTGCCAGCAGCTTAGGCCAGTTCTCCTACGAGCAGTACTTC	CASSLGQFSYEQYF
TRBV4-1	TRBJ2-1	once	TRBD2	TGCGCCAGCAGCCACGTACTAGCGGGGGACCACAATGAGCAGTTCTTC	CASSHVLAGDHNEQFF
TRBV6-5	TRBJ1-5	.	.	TGTGCCAGCGGGAACAGGGACAATCAGCCCCAGCATTTT	CASGNRDNQPQHF
TRBV5-8	TRBJ1-5	.	.	TGTGCCAGCAGTCGTGACAGGCCGTATAGCAATCAGCCCCAGCATTTT	CASSRDRPYSNQPQHF
TRBV7-6	TRBJ2-1	.	TRBD2	TGTGCCAGCAGCTTACAGGCGGGAGGATCCTACAATGAGCAGTTCTTC	CASSLQAGGSYNEQFF
TRBV2	TRBJ2-1	.	TRBD2	TGTGCCAGCAGTGCCTACCTTGATGGACTAGCGGGACCTGAGCAGTTCTTC	CASSAYLDGLAGPEQFF
TRBV10-3	TRBJ1-1	.	.	TGTGCCACCCGGGGGACTCAGAACACTGAAGCTTTCTTT	CATRGTQNTEAFF
TRBV9	TRBJ1-5	.	.	TGTGCCAGCAGCGTTTCCGGGTCCGATCAGCCCCAGCATTTT	CASSVSGSDQPQHF
TRBV19	TRBJ2-1	.	TRBD1	TGTGCCAGTACTTCCGGGACAGGGGCTCCGACTTACAATGAGCAGTTCTTC	CASTSGTGAPTYNEQFF
TRBV9	TRBJ1-1	.	.	TGTGCCAGCAGCGTAGAGGGGTTGGGGAACACTGAAGCTTTCTTT	CASSVEGLGNTEAFF
TRBV30	TRBJ2-3	.	.	TGTGCCTGGATGTATGAGCGGAGAATCACAGATACGCAGTATTTT	CAWMYERRITDTQYF
TRBV15	TRBJ1-2	.	.	TGTGCCACCAGCAGAGATTTGAGCTATGGCTACACCTTC	CATSRDLSYGYTF
TRBV6-5	TRBJ1-4	once	.	TGTGCCAGCAGTTGGTACAGGGCCCCTCATGAAAAACTGTTTTTT	CASSWYRAPHEKLFF
TRBV6-1	TRBJ2-6	.	.	TGTGCCAGCAGTGAGGACAGCTCTGGGGCCAACGTCCTGACTTTC	CASSEDSSGANVLTF
TRBV19	TRBJ1-1	.	.	TGTGCCAGTAGTATGAGACTTAACACTGAAGCTTTCTTT	CASSMRLNTEAFF
TRBV2	TRBJ2-1	once	TRBD1	TGTGCCAGCATACTGGACAGGGACAATGAGCAGTTCTTC	CASILDRDNEQFF
TRBV6-1	TRBJ2-7	.	TRBD2	TGTGCCACCAGTGTAGCGGGGGGAAGGTCCTACGAGCAGTACTTC	CATSVAGGRSYEQYF